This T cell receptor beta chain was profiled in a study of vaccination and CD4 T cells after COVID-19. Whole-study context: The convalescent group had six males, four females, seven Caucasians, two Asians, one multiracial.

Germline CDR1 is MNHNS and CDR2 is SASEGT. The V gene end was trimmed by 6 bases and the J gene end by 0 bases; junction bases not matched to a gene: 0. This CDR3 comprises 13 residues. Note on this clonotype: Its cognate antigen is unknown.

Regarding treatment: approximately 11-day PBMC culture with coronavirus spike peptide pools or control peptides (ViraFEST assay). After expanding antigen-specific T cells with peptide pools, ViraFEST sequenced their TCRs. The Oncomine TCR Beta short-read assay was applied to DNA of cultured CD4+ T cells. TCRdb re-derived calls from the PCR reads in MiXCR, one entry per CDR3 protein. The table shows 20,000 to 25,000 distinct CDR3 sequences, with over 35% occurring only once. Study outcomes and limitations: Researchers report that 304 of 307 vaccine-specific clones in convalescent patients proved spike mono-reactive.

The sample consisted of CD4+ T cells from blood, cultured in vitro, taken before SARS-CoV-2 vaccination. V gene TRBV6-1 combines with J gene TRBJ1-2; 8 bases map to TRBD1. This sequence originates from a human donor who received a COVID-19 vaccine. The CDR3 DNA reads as TGTGCCAGCAGGGACAGGGCTAACTATGGCTACACCTTC. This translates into CASRDRANYGYTF.